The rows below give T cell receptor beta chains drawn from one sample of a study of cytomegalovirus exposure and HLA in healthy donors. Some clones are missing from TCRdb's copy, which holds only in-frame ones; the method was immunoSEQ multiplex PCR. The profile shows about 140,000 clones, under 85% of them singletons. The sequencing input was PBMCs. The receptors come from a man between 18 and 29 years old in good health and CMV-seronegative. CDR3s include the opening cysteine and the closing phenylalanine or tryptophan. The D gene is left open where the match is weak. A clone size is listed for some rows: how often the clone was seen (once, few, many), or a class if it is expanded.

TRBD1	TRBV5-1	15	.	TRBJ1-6	TGCGCCAGCAGCTCCGGGACAGGGGGTTATTCACCCCTCCACTTT	CASSSGTGGYSPLHF
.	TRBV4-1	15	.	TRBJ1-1	TGCGCCAGCAGCCAAGATCCTCAGGTGAACACTGAAGCTTTCTTT	CASSQDPQVNTEAFF
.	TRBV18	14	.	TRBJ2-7	TGTGCCAGCTCACCACGAAGGGAGTCCAACGAGCAGTACTTC	CASSPRRESNEQYF
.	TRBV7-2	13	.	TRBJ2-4	TGTGCCAGCGTGGGAGAGGGCAAAAACATTCAGTACTTC	CASVGEGKNIQYF
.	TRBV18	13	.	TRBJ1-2	TGTGCCAGCTCACCAATCAGGGAGGAGGGCTACACCTTC	CASSPIREEGYTF
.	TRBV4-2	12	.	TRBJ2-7	TGTGCCAGCAGCCAGGGACGGGGGGAGCAGTACTTC	CASSQGRGEQYF
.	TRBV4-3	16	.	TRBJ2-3	TGCGCCAGCAGCCAAGAAGAGGGCTTTAGCACAGATACGCAGTATTTT	CASSQEEGFSTDTQYF
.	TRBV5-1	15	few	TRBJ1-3	TGCGCCAGCAGCTTGACGAGGGCAACCGGAAACACCATATATTTT	CASSLTRATGNTIYF
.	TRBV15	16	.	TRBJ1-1	TGTGCCACCAGCAGAGATGTCAGTGGGAGGAACACTGAAGCTTTCTTT	CATSRDVSGRNTEAFF
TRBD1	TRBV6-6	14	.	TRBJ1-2	TGTGCCAGCAGCCCACCGGGACAGGTCTATGGCTACACCTTC	CASSPPGQVYGYTF
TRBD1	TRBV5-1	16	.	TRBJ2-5	TGCGCCAGCACCTACCGGACAGGGGGCGTAAGGGAGACCCAGTACTTC	CASTYRTGGVRETQYF
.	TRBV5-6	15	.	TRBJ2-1	TGTGCCAGCAGCTCGGGGGGCCAATCCTACAATGAGCAGTTCTTC	CASSSGGQSYNEQFF
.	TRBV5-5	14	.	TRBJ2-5	TGTGCCAGCAGCCCTCGGGCTGGGGGGGAGACCCAGTACTTC	CASSPRAGGETQYF
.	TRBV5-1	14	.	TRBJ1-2	TGCGCCAGCAGCTTGGGACAGCAGGACTATGGCTACACCTTC	CASSLGQQDYGYTF
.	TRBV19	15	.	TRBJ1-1	TGTGCCAGTAGTATAGTAGGGACACCGAACACTGAAGCTTTCTTT	CASSIVGTPNTEAFF
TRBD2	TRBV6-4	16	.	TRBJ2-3	TGTGCCAGCACTCCTACAGCGGGGGGATTCACAGATACGCAGTATTTT	CASTPTAGGFTDTQYF
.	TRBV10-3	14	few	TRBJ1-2	TGTGCCATCAGTGAGGCACGGGCGGGCTCTGGCTACACCTTC	CAISEARAGSGYTF
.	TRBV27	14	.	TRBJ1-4	TGTGCCACGAAAAGAGACAGGCCCAGTGAAAAACTGTTTTTT	CATKRDRPSEKLFF
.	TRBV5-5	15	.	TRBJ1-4	TGTGCCAGCAGCTGGACGGGTCGACGGGAGGAAAAACTGTTTTTT	CASSWTGRREEKLFF
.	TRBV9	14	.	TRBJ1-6	TGTGCCAGCAGCGAGTCACAGTATAATTCACCCCTCCACTTT	CASSESQYNSPLHF